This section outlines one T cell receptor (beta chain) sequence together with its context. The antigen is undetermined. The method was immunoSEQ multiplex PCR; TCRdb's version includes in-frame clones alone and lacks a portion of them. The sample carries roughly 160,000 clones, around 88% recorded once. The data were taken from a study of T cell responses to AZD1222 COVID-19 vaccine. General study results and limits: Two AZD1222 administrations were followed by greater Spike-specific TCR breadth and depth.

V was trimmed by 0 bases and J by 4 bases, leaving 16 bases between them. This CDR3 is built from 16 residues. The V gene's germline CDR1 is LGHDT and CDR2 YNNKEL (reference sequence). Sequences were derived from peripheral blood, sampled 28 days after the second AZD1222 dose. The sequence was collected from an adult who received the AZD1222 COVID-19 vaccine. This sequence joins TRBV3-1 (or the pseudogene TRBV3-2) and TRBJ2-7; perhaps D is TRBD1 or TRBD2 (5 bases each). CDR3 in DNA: TGTGCCAGCAGCCAAGATTACCGGGACGGAGCATACGAGCAGTACTTC. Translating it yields CASSQDYRDGAYEQYF.